The 19 T cell receptor beta chains reported below all come from one sample, sequenced in a study of blood T cell repertoires in COVID-19. The method was immunoSEQ multiplex PCR; TCRdb's version includes in-frame clones alone and lacks a portion of them. The table includes about 140,000 clones, approximately 88% detected once. The sample comprised PBMCs or T cells enriched from blood (not recorded which). The source is a man between 65 and 85 years old who had been exposed to COVID-19.

The gene calls are TRBV5-1 and TRBJ2-7; 7 bases line up with TRBD2. V shed 0 bases, J shed 3 bases, and the junction held 12 bases outside the gene matches. There are 17 residues in the CDR3. CDR1 is SGHRS and CDR2 is YFSETQ in the germline V gene. CDR3 DNA sequence: TGCGCCAGCAGCTTGGGCCCAAGCGGGACTATCAACTACGAGCAGTACTTC. Protein sequence: CASSLGPSGTINYEQYF.

The V call is TRBV27, the J call TRBJ1-1; D call uncertain. The CDR3 is made up of 13 amino acids. V lost 5 bases and J lost 1, with 8 bases in between. Germline V gene lookup returns CDR1 MNHEY and CDR2 SMNVEV (reference sequence). CDR3 DNA: TGTGCCAGCAGTCTTACAGAGAACACTGAAGCTTTCTTT. Encoded protein: CASSLTENTEAFF.

The rearrangement uses TRBV6-5 and TRBJ1-3; D is possibly TRBD1 (5 bases). The germline CDR1 and CDR2 sequences are MNHEY and SVGAGI. V was shortened by 6 bases and J by 2 bases, with 11 bases between the two germline ends. The CDR3 sequence is 14 residues long. The chain's CDR3 is CASSPTATGNTIYF. CDR3 bases: TGTGCCAGCAGCCCGACAGCTACTGGAAACACCATATATTTT.

The chain joins TRBV5-1 to TRBJ2-5, with 10 bases lining up with TRBD2. CDR3 length equals 15 residues. Losses at the gene ends were 4 bases for V and 5 bases for J; bases not matched to a gene: 8. The V gene's germline CDR1 is SGHRS and CDR2 YFSETQ. The CDR3 is CASSGTSGEGETQYF. In DNA, the CDR3 is TGCGCCAGCAGCGGAACTAGCGGGGAGGGGGAGACCCAGTACTTC. The full variable domain, rest sourced from reference TRBV5-1 and TRBJ2-5, is KAGVTQTPRYLIKTRGQQVTLSCSPISGHRSVSWYQQTPGQGLQFLFEYFSETQRNKGNFPGRFSGRQFSNSRSEMNVSTLELGDSALYLCASSGTSGEGETQYFGPGTRLLVL.

The rearrangement joins TRBV30 to TRBJ1-2, with D possibly TRBD1 on 6 matching bases. Germline V CDR1 and CDR2: GTSNPN, SVGIG (reference sequence). The CDR3 is made up of 16 amino acids. Trimming stripped 0 bases from V and 0 bases from J, with 14 bases between. In DNA form, the CDR3 reads TGTGCCTGGAGTGTTTCGACAGGCCTCGCTAACTATGGCTACACCTTC. This translates into CAWSVSTGLANYGYTF.

The chain is built from TRBV9 and TRBJ1-6; maybe TRBD1 (6 bases). Germline V gene lookup returns CDR1 SGDLS and CDR2 YYNGEE. There are 14 residues in the CDR3. V was pared by 1 base and J by 7 bases, with 9 bases between. The CDR3 bases are TGTGCCAGCAGCGTATCGGGACAAAATTCACCCCTCCACTTT. As protein: CASSVSGQNSPLHF.

The chain carries TRBV9 and TRBJ1-1; possible D gene TRBD1, 6 bases. The V gene lost 1 base and the J gene lost 3 bases, with 10 bases spanning the gap. Germline V lookup: CDR1 SGDLS, CDR2 YYNGEE. The CDR3 loop spans 14 amino acids. CDR3 residues: CASSVNRADTEAFF. The CDR3 region has the DNA TGTGCCAGCAGCGTAAACAGGGCAGACACTGAAGCTTTCTTT.

The CDR3 bases are TGTGCCAGCAGCCCCGGACTAGCGGGGGGAACCTACGAGCAGTACTTC. Amino acid sequence: CASSPGLAGGTYEQYF. V is TRBV7-6 and J is TRBJ2-7; 14 bases agree with TRBD2. V was clipped by 5 bases and J by 2 bases; unmatched bases: 5. The CDR3 spans 16 residues. Germline assignment: CDR1 SGHVS and CDR2 FNYEAQ.

The V gene is TRBV7-9, the J gene TRBJ2-7, with a possible D match to TRBD2 (6 bases). Deletions cut 5 bases from V and 3 bases from J, with 14 bases between. The length of the CDR3 is 14 residues. Germline lookup yields CDR1 SEHNR and CDR2 FQNEAQ (reference sequence). In DNA form, the CDR3 reads TGTGCCAGCAGCCCTCCCTGGCGGGACTACGAGCAGTACTTC. Translation: CASSPPWRDYEQYF. The variable domain in full, completed from reference TRBV7-9 and TRBJ2-7, reads DTGVSQNPRHKITKRGQNVTFRCDPISEHNRLYWYRQTLGQGPEFLTYFQNEAQLEKSRLLSDRFSAERPKGSFSTLEIQRTEQGDSAMYLCASSPPWRDYEQYFGPGTRLTVT.

Concerning this clone itself: Different DNA sequences within this sample yield the same CDR3. The chain is built from TRBV18 and TRBJ1-3; 8 bases are shared with TRBD1. The germline V gene encodes CDR1 KGHSH and CDR2 LQKENI. V lost 3 bases and J lost 3; bases outside the gene matches: 1. This CDR3 has 14 amino acids. The CDR3 loop is CASSPGQGGNTIYF. The CDR3 DNA reads as TGTGCCAGCTCACCCGGACAGGGTGGAAACACCATATATTTT.

The V call is TRBV19, the J call TRBJ2-7, with D possibly being TRBD1 (6 bases). CDR3 length: 13 residues. The V and J ends lost 1 base and 7 bases respectively, with 11 bases between them. From germline, CDR1 is LNHDA and CDR2 SQIVND (reference sequence). CDR3 protein: CASSIVPDREQYF. In nucleotides, the CDR3 is TGTGCCAGTAGTATAGTCCCCGACAGGGAGCAGTACTTC.

The chain has TRBV7-7 and TRBJ2-2; 10 nucleotides agree with TRBD1. The CDR3 is made up of 14 amino acids. Germline V CDR1 and CDR2: SSHAT, FNYEAQ (reference sequence). Losses at the gene ends were 6 bases for V and 7 bases for J; bases not matched to a gene: 5. This chain's CDR3 is CASRMTGGVGELFF. CDR3 nucleotide sequence: TGTGCCAGCAGGATGACAGGGGGCGTCGGGGAGCTGTTTTTT.

The chain couples TRBV11-3 to TRBJ2-3; the D is unclear. The V gene lost 3 bases and the J gene lost 3 bases, with 13 bases spanning the gap. The CDR3 consists of 15 residues. Per the germline V gene, CDR1 is SGHNT and CDR2 is YENEEA. CDR3 loop: CASSLSARRTDTQYF. The CDR3 coding sequence is TGTGCCAGCAGCTTGTCAGCGCGAAGGACAGATACGCAGTATTTT.

V is TRBV19 and J is TRBJ1-3; 8 nucleotides agree with TRBD1. Unmatched junction bases numbered 8, after V lost 4 bases and J lost 0 bases. The germline gives CDR1 LNHDA, CDR2 SQIVND (reference sequence). This CDR3 region has 17 residues. CDR3 sequence: CASSTRTGHHSGNTIYF. Written as DNA, the CDR3 is TGTGCCAGTAGTACTAGGACAGGGCACCACTCTGGAAACACCATATATTTT.

The rearrangement uses TRBV27 and TRBJ2-1; TRBD2 matches 9 bases. The ends lost 0 bases at V and 9 bases at J; junction bases unmatched: 15. CDR1 MNHEY and CDR2 SMNVEV come from the germline V gene (reference sequence). The CDR3 spans 18 residues. CDR3 in amino acids: CASSLSIGRLAVRAEQFF. In DNA form, the CDR3 reads TGTGCCAGCAGTTTATCGATAGGCCGACTAGCGGTTAGGGCTGAGCAGTTCTTC.

V is TRBV5-1 and J is TRBJ2-7, with 9 positions matching TRBD1. The CDR3 has 14 amino acids. With V trimmed by 2 bases and J by 8 bases, 8 bases remained unmatched. Germline loops: CDR1 SGHRS, CDR2 YFSETQ. The CDR3 nucleotides read TGCGCCAGCAGCTTAGGGACAGGGACCTTCAAGCAGTACTTC. Translation gives CASSLGTGTFKQYF.

This chain uses TRBV6-5 with TRBJ1-1, with 9 bases aligning to TRBD1. Germline V gives CDR1 MNHEY, CDR2 SVGAGI. The CDR3 is 14 residues long. The V segment lost 11 bases and the J segment 0 bases; nucleotides outside the gene matches: 7. CDR3: CAGKQGAMNTEAFF. The CDR3 DNA reads TGTGCCGGTAAACAGGGGGCCATGAACACTGAAGCTTTCTTT.

The J gene is TRBJ2-5, the V gene TRBV3-1 (or the pseudogene TRBV3-2); D gene unclear. Germline CDR1 and CDR2: LGHDT and YNNKEL (reference sequence). This CDR3 has 15 amino acids. V lost 1 base to trimming and J lost 2 bases, with 11 bases between them. The CDR3 sequence: CASSQGADRQETQYF. CDR3 DNA sequence: TGTGCCAGCAGCCAAGGGGCTGATAGGCAAGAGACCCAGTACTTC.

This chain connects TRBV10-1 to TRBJ2-1; a possible D gene is TRBD2 (6 bases). This CDR3 comprises 14 residues. The V end lost 3 bases, the J end lost 7 bases, and 13 bases lay between the germline ends. The germline gives CDR1 WNHNN, CDR2 SYGVQD (reference sequence). The CDR3 coding sequence is TGCGCCAGCAGTGAAGTACGGGGGATGAATGAGCAGTTCTTC. Its protein product is CASSEVRGMNEQFF.